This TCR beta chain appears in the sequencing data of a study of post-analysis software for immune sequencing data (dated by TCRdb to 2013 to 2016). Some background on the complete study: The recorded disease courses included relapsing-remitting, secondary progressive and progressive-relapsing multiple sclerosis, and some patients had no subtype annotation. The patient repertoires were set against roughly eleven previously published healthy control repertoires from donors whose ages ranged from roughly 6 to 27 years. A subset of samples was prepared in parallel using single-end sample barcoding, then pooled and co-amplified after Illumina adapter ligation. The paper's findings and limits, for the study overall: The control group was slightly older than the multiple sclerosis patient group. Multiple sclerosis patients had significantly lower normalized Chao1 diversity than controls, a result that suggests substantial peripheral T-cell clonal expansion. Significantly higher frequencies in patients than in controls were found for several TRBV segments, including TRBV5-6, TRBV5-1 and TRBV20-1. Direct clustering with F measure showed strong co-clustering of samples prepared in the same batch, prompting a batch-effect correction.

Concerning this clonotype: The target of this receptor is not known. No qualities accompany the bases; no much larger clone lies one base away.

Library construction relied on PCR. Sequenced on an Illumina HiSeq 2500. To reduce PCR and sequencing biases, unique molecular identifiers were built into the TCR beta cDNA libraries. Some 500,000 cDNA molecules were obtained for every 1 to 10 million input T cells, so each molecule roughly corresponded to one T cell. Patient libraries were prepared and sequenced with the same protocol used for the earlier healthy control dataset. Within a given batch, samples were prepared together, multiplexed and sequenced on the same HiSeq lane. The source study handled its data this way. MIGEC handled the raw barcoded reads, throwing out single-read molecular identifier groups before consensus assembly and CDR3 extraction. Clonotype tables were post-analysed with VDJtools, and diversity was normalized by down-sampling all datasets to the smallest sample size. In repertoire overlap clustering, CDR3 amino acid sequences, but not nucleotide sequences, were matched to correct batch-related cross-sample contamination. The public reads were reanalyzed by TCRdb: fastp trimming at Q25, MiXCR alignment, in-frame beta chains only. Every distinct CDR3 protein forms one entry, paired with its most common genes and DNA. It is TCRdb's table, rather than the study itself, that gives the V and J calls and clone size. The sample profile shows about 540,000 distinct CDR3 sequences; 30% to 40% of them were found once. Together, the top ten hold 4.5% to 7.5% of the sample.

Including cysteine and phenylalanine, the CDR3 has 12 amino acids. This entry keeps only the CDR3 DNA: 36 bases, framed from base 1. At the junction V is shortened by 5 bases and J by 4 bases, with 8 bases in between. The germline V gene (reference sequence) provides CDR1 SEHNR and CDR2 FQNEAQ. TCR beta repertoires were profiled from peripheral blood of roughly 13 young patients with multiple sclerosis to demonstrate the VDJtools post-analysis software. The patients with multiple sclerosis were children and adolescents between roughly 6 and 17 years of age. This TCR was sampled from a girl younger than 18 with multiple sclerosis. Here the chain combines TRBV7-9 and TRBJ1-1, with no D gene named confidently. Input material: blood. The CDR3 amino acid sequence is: CASSIPGTEAFF. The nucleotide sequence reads TGTGCCAGCAGCATACCAGGCACTGAAGCTTTCTTT.